These 15 T cell receptor beta chains were all obtained from the same sample, sequenced in a study of blood T cell repertoires in COVID-19. Measured with immunoSEQ multiplex PCR; TCRdb has only the in-frame clones, and not every one. Among 300,000 to 400,000 clones listed, about nine tenths were seen once. Sequencing was done on a sample of peripheral blood. The receptors derive from a woman between 65 and 79 years old with COVID-19, enrolled during active disease.

The V call is TRBV27, the J call TRBJ1-2, with D perhaps TRBD1 (5 bases). The CDR3 has 13 residues. CDR1 MNHEY and CDR2 SMNVEV come from the germline V gene (reference sequence). The V end lost 2 bases, the J end lost 2 bases, and 6 bases lay between the germline ends. CDR3 sequence reads: CASSLRQNYGYTF. CDR3 DNA sequence: TGTGCCAGCAGTTTACGACAGAACTATGGCTACACCTTC.

The chain employs TRBV25-1 and TRBJ1-2; 7 bases align to TRBD1. CDR1 is MGHDK and CDR2 is SYGVNS in the germline V gene. The CDR3 spans 15 residues. V lost 6 bases and J lost 4; bases outside the gene matches: 11. For the CDR3, the DNA is TGTGCCAGCAGCGGGATGACAGGGCGAGCCTATGGCTACACCTTC. Protein sequence: CASSGMTGRAYGYTF.

The rearrangement uses TRBV11-3 and TRBJ2-3, with D perhaps TRBD2 (6 bases). CDR1 and CDR2 from the germline V gene are SGHNT and YENEEA. The CDR3 is 12 residues long. Trimming cost V 5 bases and J 10 bases, with 13 bases left between them. In nucleotides, the CDR3 is TGTGCCAGCAGCCTCCCAGGCGGGGCGCAGTATTTT. This gives the protein CASSLPGGAQYF.

This clone was seen just once. The rearrangement joins TRBV19 to TRBJ2-3, with D tentatively TRBD2 (6 bases). The V gene lost 3 bases and the J gene lost 3 bases, with 13 bases spanning the gap. Germline V gene data show CDR1 as LNHDA and CDR2 as SQIVND (reference sequence). The CDR3 extends over 15 amino acids. CDR3 coding DNA: TGTGCCAGTAGTATGGGAGGAGGGCGGACAGATACGCAGTATTTT. Protein product: CASSMGGGRTDTQYF.

This sequence joins TRBV27 and TRBJ2-2; perhaps TRBD1 as D (5 bases). The CDR3 is made up of 17 amino acids. The V end lost 4 bases, the J end lost 3 bases, and 18 bases lay between the germline ends. CDR1 and CDR2 from the germline V gene are MNHEY and SMNVEV (reference sequence). The CDR3 DNA sequence: TGTGCCAGCAGTTCCTTGTTGTACAGGATCGACACCGGGGAGCTGTTTTTT. Protein product: CASSSLLYRIDTGELFF.

The chain links TRBV5-5 to TRBJ1-3, with D unclear. The germline gives CDR1 SGHKS, CDR2 YYEKEE (reference sequence). Trimming removed 5 bases at V and 0 bases at J, with 12 bases between. The CDR3 is 15 amino acids. The CDR3 DNA is TGTGCCAGCAGACAACAGTTGTTCTCTGGAAACACCATATATTTT. Its protein product is CASRQQLFSGNTIYF. The entire variable domain, with the rest obtained from reference TRBV5-5 and TRBJ1-3, is as follows: DAGVTQSPTHLIKTRGQQVTLRCSPISGHKSVSWYQQVLGQGPQFIFQYYEKEERGRGNFPDRFSARQFPNYSSELNVNALLLGDSALYLCASRQQLFSGNTIYFGEGSWLTVV.

The chain recombines TRBV5-6 with TRBJ2-2; D is possibly TRBD1 (5 bases). Germline assignment: CDR1 SGHDT and CDR2 YYEEEE. The CDR3 has 17 residues. With 4 bases removed from V and 1 base from J, the gap between germline ends came to 17 bases. The CDR3 bases are TGTGCCAGCAGCCCCCTGGGCTGGGGCAAGAACACCGGGGAGCTGTTTTTT. Its translation: CASSPLGWGKNTGELFF.

This clone was counted a few times. This chain links TRBV27 with TRBJ1-3; 7 bases align to TRBD1. The CDR3 spans 14 residues. V lost 4 bases, J lost 2 bases, and 2 bases stayed unmatched. Germline CDR1 and CDR2: MNHEY and SMNVEV (reference sequence). CDR3 sequence: CASSSQGAGNTIYF. The CDR3 DNA follows: TGTGCCAGCAGTTCTCAGGGGGCTGGAAACACCATATATTTT.

The V and J genes are TRBV10-2 and TRBJ2-7; weak D call: TRBD1 (6 bases). This CDR3 spans 14 amino acids. CDR1 and CDR2 (germline): WSHSY, SAAADI. The V and J ends lost 2 bases and 3 bases respectively, with 11 bases between them. CDR3: CASSESSGVYEQYF. Written as DNA, the CDR3 is TGCGCCAGCAGTGAGAGTTCAGGGGTCTACGAGCAGTACTTC.

The J gene is TRBJ1-3, the V gene TRBV5-4; D gene uncertain. CDR1 SGHNT and CDR2 YYREEE come from the germline V gene (reference sequence). The V end was cut by 4 bases, the J end by 0 bases, with 11 bases between. This CDR3 spans 15 amino acids. Here the CDR3 reads CASSTGLFSGNTIYF. The CDR3 nucleotides are TGTGCCAGCAGCACCGGACTGTTCTCTGGAAACACCATATATTTT.

This clone has just one count. The chain is built from TRBV6-1 and TRBJ1-6, with D tentatively TRBD1 (5 bases). The CDR3 consists of 20 residues. With 3 bases removed from V and 0 bases from J, the gap between germline ends came to 21 bases. CDR1 MNHNS and CDR2 SASEGT come from the germline V gene. The CDR3 region is CASSEFPRIVGGSYNSPLHF. In nucleotides, the CDR3 is TGTGCCAGCAGTGAGTTCCCCCGAATAGTGGGGGGCTCCTATAATTCACCCCTCCACTTT.

CDR3 amino acids: CASSVGEAAATNEKLFF. CDR3 nucleotides: TGTGCCAGCAGCGTAGGGGAAGCGGCCGCAACTAATGAAAAACTGTTTTTT. The chain recombines TRBV9 with TRBJ1-4; D gene unclear. The CDR3 covers 17 residues. Germline loops: CDR1 SGDLS, CDR2 YYNGEE. Trimming cost V 0 bases and J 0 bases, with 12 bases left between them.

The chain is built from TRBV24-1 and TRBJ2-1; 7 nucleotides line up with TRBD2. This CDR3 has 15 amino acids. Trimming at V came to 4 bases and at J to 4 bases, leaving 6 bases not matched to a gene. In germline, CDR1 is KGHDR, CDR2 SFDVKD. CDR3 coding DNA: TGTGCCACCAGTGAGGGTGCGGGGGATTACAATGAGCAGTTCTTC. It codes for CATSEGAGDYNEQFF.

The chain recombines TRBV4-1 with TRBJ1-1, with D uncertain. Germline-derived CDR1 and CDR2 are MGHRA and YSYEKL. V lost 4 bases and J 1 base, leaving 19 bases between the germline ends. The CDR3 covers 17 residues. The CDR3 region is CASSPLVVEIANTEAFF. The CDR3 DNA is TGCGCCAGCAGCCCGCTGGTTGTTGAGATCGCGAACACTGAAGCTTTCTTT.

The rearrangement uses TRBV9 and TRBJ2-1, with TRBD1 matching 7 bases. The CDR3 is 15 residues long. The V and J ends lost 4 bases and 5 bases, in that order; junction bases with no gene match: 9. CDR1 and CDR2 from the germline V gene are SGDLS and YYNGEE. CDR3 bases: TGTGCCAGCAGCCTGAGAGGGGACAGCAACAATGAGCAGTTCTTC. Translation gives CASSLRGDSNNEQFF.